These 5 T cell receptor beta chains came from one sample sequenced in a study of T and B cells in COVID-19 patients. From blood, about 240-550 ng of genomic DNA served as TRB template. BIOMED2 TRB-A/B primer pools were used in multiplex TRB PCR. TCRdb passed the multiplex PCR reads through MiXCR, listing each CDR3 protein once. The repertoire holds around 6,500 distinct CDR3 sequences, over 25% seen once, with approximately 12% in the top ten. The specimen sequenced was blood. Receptors were obtained from a human donor with active COVID-19.

This rearrangement joins TRBV7-2 to TRBJ2-1; no clear D gene. The CDR3 extends over 12 amino acids. V was pared by 5 bases and J by 6 bases, with 8 bases between. Germline CDR1 reads SGHTA; CDR2 reads FQGNSA. CDR3 amino acids: CASSTGRNEQFF. CDR3 DNA sequence: TGTGCCAGCAGCACCGGACGCAATGAGCAGTTCTTC. The variable domain in full, completed from reference TRBV7-2 and TRBJ2-1, reads GAGVSQSPSNKVTEKGKDVELRCDPISGHTALYWYRQSLGQGLEFLIYFQGNSAPDKSGLPSDRFSAERTGGSVSTLTIQRTQQEDSAVYLCASSTGRNEQFFGPGTRLTVL.

This clonotype appeared a few times. This chain uses TRBV24-1 with TRBJ2-1; 7 nucleotides agree with TRBD1. Germline lookup yields CDR1 KGHDR and CDR2 SFDVKD. This CDR3 has 13 residues. V trimming: 4 bases; J trimming: 9 bases; junction bases outside the gene matches: 5. The CDR3 is CATSDPTGSEQFF. CDR3 DNA sequence: TGTGCCACCAGTGACCCGACAGGGAGTGAGCAGTTCTTC.

This clonotype is deemed medium-sized. The V and J genes are TRBV5-4 and TRBJ1-4; D is undetermined. V was cut by 0 bases and J by 5 bases, with 5 bases left in between. CDR1 and CDR2 (germline): SGHNT, YYREEE (reference sequence). The CDR3 length is 13 residues. CDR3 sequence: CASSLVPNEKLFF. The CDR3 nucleotides read TGTGCCAGCAGCTTGGTCCCAAATGAAAAACTGTTTTTT.

This clonotype was detected a few times. The gene calls are TRBV6-2 or TRBV6-3 and TRBJ1-2, with 11 bases identical to TRBD1. The CDR3 has 16 amino acids. V gave up 0 bases and J gave up 3 bases; unmatched junction bases: 3. From germline, CDR1 is MNHEY and CDR2 SVGEGT. CDR3 nucleotide sequence: TGTGCCAGCAGTTACTCGAGGACAGGGGGCGACTATGGCTACACCTTC. Translating it yields CASSYSRTGGDYGYTF.

Remarks on this clonotype: Mismatch with germline at one junction end may stem from a read error. The gene calls are TRBV4-2 and TRBJ2-2; TRBD1 aligns across 12 bases. CDR1 is LGHNA and CDR2 is YNFKEQ in the germline V gene. This CDR3 region has 16 residues. CDR3 residues: CASSQAGTGGLGELFF. For the CDR3, the DNA is TGCGCCAGCAGCCAAGCCGGGACAGGGGGCCTCGGGGAGCTGTTTTTT.